The rows below give T cell receptor beta chains drawn from one sample of a study of OX40 agonist ivuxolimab in advanced cancers. Produced via immunoSEQ multiplex PCR; TCRdb's table is partial and in-frame only. The repertoire holds around 60,000 clones, with approximately 84% as singletons. Specimen: CD4+ or CD8+ T cells sorted from blood, collected in a trial of the OX40 agonist ivuxolimab. The receptors derive from an adult with an advanced solid tumor such as melanoma, head and neck, liver or kidney cancer. CDR3s include the opening cysteine and the closing phenylalanine or tryptophan. A D gene is named only where the DNA matches it firmly. Clone size is shown for a subset of rows, as once, few, many or a class of expanded clone.

clone_size | d_call | j_call | v_call | cdr3_nt | cdr3_aa
NA | TRBD1 | TRBJ1-2 | TRBV6-6 | TGTGCCAGCAGGCGACAGGGGACCAACTATGGCTACACCTTC | CASRRQGTNYGYTF
NA | TRBD2 | TRBJ2-2 | TRBV2 | TGTGCCAGCAGGAGGGAGGGGAACACCGGGGAGCTGTTTTTT | CASRREGNTGELFF
NA | TRBD2 | TRBJ2-3 | TRBV7-3 | TGTGCCAGCAGCTTAGTAAGCGGGAGGTCAGATACGCAGTATTTT | CASSLVSGRSDTQYF
NA | TRBD2 | TRBJ2-3 | TRBV7-8 | TGTGCCAGCAGCCCCGCCTTAGGAGCGGGGGGGCCAGATACGCAGTATTTT | CASSPALGAGGPDTQYF
NA | TRBD2 | TRBJ2-2 | TRBV2 | TGTGCCAGCGTGGGCGGAGCGGGGGGCCCGACCGGGGAGCTGTTTTTT | CASVGGAGGPTGELFF
few | TRBD1 | TRBJ1-5 | TRBV6-5 | TGTGCCAGCAGTGGGACAGGGGATAGCAATCAGCCCCAGCATTTT | CASSGTGDSNQPQHF
NA | TRBD2 | TRBJ2-7 | TRBV6-4 | TGTGCCAGCAGTGACTCAACATCCCGGACTAGCGGGAGAAGGGGGAAGCACGAGCAGTACTTC | CASSDSTSRTSGRRGKHEQYF
NA | TRBD2 | TRBJ2-5 | TRBV5-1 | TGCGCCAGCAGCGCACCACTAGCGGGGGGGGGCCCTCAAGAGACCCAGTACTTC | CASSAPLAGGGPQETQYF
NA | TRBD2 | TRBJ2-7 | TRBV25-1 | TGTGCCAGCAGCCCGGGGGGCGAGCAGTACTTC | CASSPGGEQYF
NA | TRBD1 | TRBJ1-5 | TRBV2 | TGTGCCAGCAGCCGAGACAGGGCCCCGGGCCAGCCCCAGCATTTT | CASSRDRAPGQPQHF
NA | TRBD1 | TRBJ1-1 | TRBV2 | TGTGCCAGCGGACAGGGGGAGAACACTGAAGCTTTCTTT | CASGQGENTEAFF
once | TRBD1 | TRBJ2-5 | TRBV5-5 | TGTGCCAGCAGCTCTCAGGGGGCGCGGGAGACCCAGTACTTC | CASSSQGARETQYF
NA | TRBD2 | TRBJ2-7 | TRBV28 | TGTGCCAGCAGTGAGGGAGGGCTTTACGAGCAGTACTTC | CASSEGGLYEQYF
NA | NA | TRBJ1-1 | TRBV11-1 | TGTGCCAGCAGCTTAGAGGCCAGGGGCACTGAAGCTTTCTTT | CASSLEARGTEAFF
NA | NA | TRBJ2-3 | TRBV7-2 | TGTGCCAGCACTGTGAGCACAGATACGCAGTATTTT | CASTVSTDTQYF